The T cell receptor (beta chain) described here comes from a study of identical twins. Only healthy Caucasians were included as donors. General study points: One should note that invariant MAIT and iNKT cells could partly confound zero-insertion analyses. There were fewer insertions in abundant cord blood beta clonotypes, but memory repertoires showed no such pattern.

Germline V gene sequence: CDR1 SGDLS, CDR2 YYNGEE. Deletions cut 0 bases from V and 8 bases from J, with 12 bases between. This CDR3 spans 14 amino acids. This clonotype was observed many times. What it binds is not known. A universal primer site was created by template switching, with the cDNA bearing unique molecular identifiers. TCRdb redid the calling of the 5' RACE reads with MiXCR, one entry per CDR3 protein. The sample yields about 460,000 distinct CDR3 sequences, 14% seen once. The sample also formed part of further work on yellow fever vaccine responses in identical twins.

The V call is TRBV9, the J call TRBJ2-1; tentatively, D is TRBD2 (6 bases). Sequencing was done on a sample of CD4+ T cells sorted from blood. The source of this sequence is a woman aged 18 to 35 in good health. CDR3 nucleotide sequence: TGTGCCAGCAGCGTAGCCGGGAGAAGTCATGAGCAGTTCTTC. Translated: CASSVAGRSHEQFF.